Following are 21 T cell receptor beta chains from one sample sequenced in a study of T and B cells in COVID-19 patients. TRB rearrangements were amplified by multiplex PCR with BIOMED2 TRB-A/B primers. TCRdb re-called the multiplex PCR reads through MiXCR, storing one row per CDR3 protein. The sample consists of around 30,000 distinct CDR3 sequences, 30% to 35% of them appearing once. TRB was amplified from about 250-500 ng of blood genomic DNA. The sequencing sample was made of blood. All receptors come from a human donor who had recovered from COVID-19.

This clonotype came up a few times. The CDR3 bases are TGTGCCAGCAGTACTAATGGACAGGGGCGGGCGGAAAAACTGTTTTTT. Protein product: CASSTNGQGRAEKLFF. The V gene is TRBV5-5, the J gene TRBJ1-4; 9 bases agree with TRBD1. V shed 5 bases and J 8 bases; nucleotides not matched to a gene: 13. Per germline, CDR1 SGHKS and CDR2 YYEKEE (reference sequence). The CDR3 is 16 residues long.

This clonotype is medium-sized. This rearrangement joins TRBV27 to TRBJ2-7; the D call may be TRBD1 or TRBD2 (5 bases each). Germline CDR1 MNHEY, CDR2 SMNVEV (reference sequence). The length of the CDR3 is 14 residues. The V gene lost 7 bases and the J gene lost 0 bases, with 13 bases spanning the gap. The CDR3: CASKRDPDSYEQYF. The CDR3 DNA reads TGTGCCAGCAAAAGGGACCCAGACTCCTACGAGCAGTACTTC.

This clonotype was found a few times. The rearrangement uses TRBV6-2 or TRBV6-3 and TRBJ2-2; D gene unclear. Germline CDR1 MNHEY, CDR2 SVGEGT. The CDR3 covers 13 residues. Trimming removed 8 bases from V and 1 base from J, with 8 bases in between. This CDR3 reads CASVKGNTGELFF. DNA of the CDR3: TGTGCCAGCGTCAAGGGGAACACCGGGGAGCTGTTTTTT.

The J gene is TRBJ2-3, the V gene TRBV24-1, with 13 bases identical to TRBD2. The V segment lost 2 bases and the J segment 4 bases; nucleotides outside the gene matches: 2. The CDR3 loop spans 16 amino acids. CDR1 KGHDR and CDR2 SFDVKD come from the germline V gene. The CDR3 region is CATSDSLAGGPDTQYF. In DNA form, the CDR3 reads TGTGCCACCAGTGATTCACTAGCGGGAGGGCCAGATACGCAGTATTTT.

V gene TRBV27 combines with J gene TRBJ2-7; possibly TRBD2 for D (6 bases). Per germline, CDR1 MNHEY and CDR2 SMNVEV (reference sequence). The CDR3 is 11 amino acids. Trimming stripped 11 bases from V and 4 bases from J, with 12 bases between. CDR3 DNA: TGTGCCGCGTCGAGCGGGTACGAGCAGTACTTC. It codes for CAASSGYEQYF.

This clonotype showed up many times. The chain uses TRBV6-2 or TRBV6-3 and TRBJ2-6, with D unresolved. The CDR3 runs 15 residues. Germline V gene sequence: CDR1 MNHEY, CDR2 SVGEGT. V lost 8 bases, J lost 2 bases, and 13 bases lay in between. The CDR3, as DNA: TGTGCCAGCCTAACTCCGTGGACTGGGGCCAACGTCCTGACTTTC. Protein sequence: CASLTPWTGANVLTF.

By proportion, this clonotype is medium-sized. V is TRBV6-5 and J is TRBJ1-4; TRBD1 is a possible D gene (6 bases). Germline lookup yields CDR1 MNHEY and CDR2 SVGAGI. The CDR3 has 14 amino acids. Trimming removed 5 bases from V and 5 bases from J, with 12 bases in between. CDR3 DNA: TGTGCCAGCAGTGGCCCACAGGGCAATGAAAAACTGTTTTTT. Protein product: CASSGPQGNEKLFF.

This clonotype has only a few counts. DNA for the CDR3: TGCAGCGTTGAGTGGGGGGGGTTCACCGGGGAGCTGTTTTTT. It yields the protein CSVEWGGFTGELFF. The J gene is TRBJ2-2, the V gene TRBV29-1; 7 positions match TRBD2. The ends lost 3 bases at V and 4 bases at J; junction bases unmatched: 5. This CDR3 has 14 residues. The germline V gene encodes CDR1 SQVTM and CDR2 ANQGSEA.

This clonotype is medium-sized (0.01 to 0.1%) within its sample. The chain has TRBV19 and TRBJ2-1; D is undetermined. Germline V gene data show CDR1 as LNHDA and CDR2 as SQIVND (reference sequence). This CDR3 comprises 13 residues. Trimming cost V 2 bases and J 4 bases, with 6 bases left between them. The CDR3 protein is CASSISQYNEQFF. Here the CDR3 DNA reads TGTGCCAGTAGTATATCCCAATACAATGAGCAGTTCTTC.

V usage is TRBV6-2 or TRBV6-3 and J usage is TRBJ2-1; TRBD2 matches at 7 bases. This CDR3 spans 16 amino acids. The ends lost 5 bases at V and 7 bases at J; junction bases unmatched: 14. In germline, CDR1 is MNHEY, CDR2 SVGEGT. CDR3 protein: CASSTTFSGKMNEQFF. The CDR3 region has the DNA TGTGCCAGCAGTACTACCTTCAGCGGGAAAATGAATGAGCAGTTCTTC.

This clonotype turned up a few times. The chain carries TRBV7-2 and TRBJ1-1; D is perhaps TRBD1 (5 bases). The CDR3 consists of 13 residues. Trimming cost V 5 bases and J 4 bases, with 11 bases left between them. From germline, CDR1 is SGHTA and CDR2 FQGNSA. The CDR3 reads CASSTGTSTEAFF. The CDR3 region has the DNA TGTGCCAGCAGCACCGGGACGAGCACTGAAGCTTTCTTT. Together with reference TRBV7-2 and TRBJ1-1, the CDR3 gives the full variable domain: GAGVSQSPSNKVTEKGKDVELRCDPISGHTALYWYRQSLGQGLEFLIYFQGNSAPDKSGLPSDRFSAERTGGSVSTLTIQRTQQEDSAVYLCASSTGTSTEAFFGQGTRLTVV.

V gene TRBV10-3 combines with J gene TRBJ2-2, with 15 nucleotides matching TRBD2. Germline CDR1 reads ENHRY; CDR2 reads SYGVKD. The CDR3 sequence is 24 residues long. V was pared by 5 bases and J by 0 bases, with 22 bases of the junction left unmatched. In DNA form, the CDR3 reads TGTGCCATCAGTATAACCGGGACAGCGGAGGGGACTAGCGGGAGGAGGGCGAACACCGGGGAGCTGTTTTTT. It yields the protein CAISITGTAEGTSGRRANTGELFF.

The rearrangement links TRBV5-6 to TRBJ2-7; possible D gene TRBD2, 6 bases. The V end lost 6 bases, the J end lost 5 bases, and 12 bases lay between the germline ends. This CDR3 is built from 12 residues. The germline gives CDR1 SGHDT, CDR2 YYEEEE. The CDR3 is CASTGTEDEQYF. Written as DNA, the CDR3 is TGTGCCAGCACCGGGACTGAGGACGAGCAGTACTTC. Combining the CDR3 with reference TRBV5-6 and TRBJ2-7 gives the whole variable domain DAGVTQSPTHLIKTRGQQVTLRCSPKSGHDTVSWYQQALGQGPQFIFQYYEEEERQRGNFPDRFSGHQFPNYSSELNVNALLLGDSALYLCASTGTEDEQYFGPGTRLTVT.

J is TRBJ1-2 and V is TRBV11-1; D gene uncertain. CDR3 length: 10 residues. CDR1 SGHAT and CDR2 FQDESV come from the germline V gene (reference sequence). Trimming removed 3 bases from V and 8 bases from J, with 4 bases in between. The CDR3 reads CASSFWGYTF. As DNA, the CDR3 is TGTGCCAGCAGCTTCTGGGGCTACACCTTC.

J is TRBJ1-6 and V is TRBV6-2 or TRBV6-3; 7 nucleotides match TRBD1. The CDR3 has 15 residues. CDR1 is MNHEY, CDR2 SVGEGT, per germline. V lost 4 bases to trimming and J lost 7 bases; unmatched junction nucleotides: 7. This CDR3 is CASSLLTGLNSPLHF. For the CDR3, the DNA is TGTGCCAGCAGTTTACTGACAGGGTTGAATTCACCCCTCCACTTT.

This clonotype was found a few times. The V gene is TRBV10-3, the J gene TRBJ2-2; tentative D call: TRBD2 (5 bases). V was trimmed by 6 bases and J by 4 bases, leaving 12 bases between them. Germline CDR1 and CDR2: ENHRY and SYGVKD. The CDR3 sequence is 14 residues long. Here the CDR3 reads CAISGLGLTGELFF. The DNA of the CDR3 is TGTGCCATCAGCGGACTGGGCCTCACCGGGGAGCTGTTTTTT.

This clonotype was detected once. The chain has TRBV20-1 and TRBJ1-1; D is unclear. Trimming removed 5 bases at V and 1 base at J, with 14 bases between. The CDR3 is made up of 14 amino acids. Germline V gene data show CDR1 as DFQATT and CDR2 as SNEGSKA (reference sequence). The CDR3 DNA follows: TGCAGTGCTCCTTCAGTGGCCGGGAACACTGAAGCTTTCTTT. Translating it yields CSAPSVAGNTEAFF.

This clonotype was recorded a few times. This rearrangement joins TRBV12-3 or TRBV12-4 to TRBJ2-6, with 7 nucleotides matching TRBD1. Trimming cost V 4 bases and J 2 bases; bases outside gene matches: 2. CDR3 length: 15 residues. The CDR3 is CASSSTGAGANVLTF. The DNA for the CDR3 is TGTGCCAGCAGTTCCACAGGGGCTGGGGCCAACGTCCTGACTTTC.

The chain carries TRBV5-4 and TRBJ1-1, with 7 bases fitting TRBD1. Losses at the gene ends were 1 base for V and 5 bases for J; bases not matched to a gene: 8. Germline CDR1 is SGHNT and CDR2 is YYREEE (reference sequence). The CDR3 has 15 amino acids. The CDR3 reads CASSLPTGSGTEAFF. The CDR3 DNA is TGTGCCAGCAGCTTGCCGACAGGGTCGGGTACTGAAGCTTTCTTT.

In the case of this clonotype: Germline and junction disagree at one end, which may indicate a read error. The V gene is TRBV7-2, the J gene TRBJ2-3, with TRBD2 identical over 14 bases. The CDR3 covers 16 residues. Germline V gene sequence: CDR1 SGHTA, CDR2 FQGNSA. This CDR3 is CVSSPRLAGGGDTQYF. The CDR3 DNA is TGTGTCAGCAGCCCGAGACTAGCGGGGGGGGGAGATACGCAGTATTTT.

Within the sample, this clonotype is medium-sized. This chain links TRBV18 with TRBJ2-1; tentative D call: TRBD2 (5 bases). The ends were cut back, 4 bases at V and 8 bases at J, with 12 bases in the middle. Germline V CDR1 and CDR2: KGHSH, LQKENI. There are 13 residues in the CDR3. Here the CDR3 DNA reads TGTGCCAGCTCACTACCGCCCGGGGATGAGCAGTTCTTC. Translating gives CASSLPPGDEQFF.